These 3 T cell receptor beta chains share one sample of origin, sequenced in a study of technical replicates of blood from several donors. Here immunoSEQ multiplex PCR was the method, and the copy in TCRdb shows in-frame clones only, minus some. This table holds tens of thousands of clones, 93% found once. The sequencing input was T cells isolated from PBMCs. The receptors shown here come from a human donor in good health.

The rearrangement joins TRBV28 to TRBJ1-1; D perhaps matches TRBD1 (6 bases). Germline assignment: CDR1 MDHEN and CDR2 SYDVKM. The CDR3 sequence is 16 residues long. V shed 3 bases and J shed 4 bases, with 18 bases lying between them. The CDR3 nucleotides are TGTGCCAGCAGTTTTCCCCCGGGGGGCAGGGCCACTGAAGCTTTCTTT. Encoded protein: CASSFPPGGRATEAFF.

The chain carries TRBV9 and TRBJ2-1; D ambiguous. The V gene's germline CDR1 is SGDLS and CDR2 YYNGEE. The CDR3 consists of 14 residues. Trimming took 4 bases from V and 0 from J, leaving 8 bases between them. The CDR3 region is CASSPMSSYNEQFF. CDR3 DNA sequence: TGTGCCAGCAGCCCCATGAGCTCCTACAATGAGCAGTTCTTC.

The chain uses TRBV5-5 and TRBJ2-7, with 8 bases aligning to TRBD1. Germline V gene sequence: CDR1 SGHKS, CDR2 YYEKEE (reference sequence). CDR3 length: 14 residues. With 4 bases clipped from V and 0 bases from J, the junction kept 3 bases outside the gene matches. The CDR3 loop is CASSIGQGSYEQYF. CDR3 in DNA: TGTGCCAGCAGCATCGGACAGGGCTCCTACGAGCAGTACTTC.